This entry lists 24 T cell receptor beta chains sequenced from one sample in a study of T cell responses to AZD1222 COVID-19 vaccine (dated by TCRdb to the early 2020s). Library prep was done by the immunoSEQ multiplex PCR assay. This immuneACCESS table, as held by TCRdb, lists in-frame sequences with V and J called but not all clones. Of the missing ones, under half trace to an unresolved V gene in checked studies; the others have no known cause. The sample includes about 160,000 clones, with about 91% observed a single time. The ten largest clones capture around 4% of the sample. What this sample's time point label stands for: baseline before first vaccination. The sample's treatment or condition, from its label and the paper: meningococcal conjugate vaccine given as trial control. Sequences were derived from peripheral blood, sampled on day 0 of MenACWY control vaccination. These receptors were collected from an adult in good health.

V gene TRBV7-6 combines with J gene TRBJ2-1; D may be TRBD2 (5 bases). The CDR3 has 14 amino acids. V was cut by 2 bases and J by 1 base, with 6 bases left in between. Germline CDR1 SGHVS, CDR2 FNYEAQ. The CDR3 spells CASSLRGSYNEQFF. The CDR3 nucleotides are TGTGCCAGCAGCTTACGGGGTTCCTACAATGAGCAGTTCTTC.

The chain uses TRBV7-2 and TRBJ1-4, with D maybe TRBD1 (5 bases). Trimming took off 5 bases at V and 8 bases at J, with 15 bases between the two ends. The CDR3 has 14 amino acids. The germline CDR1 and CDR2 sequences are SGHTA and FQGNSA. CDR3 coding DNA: TGTGCCAGCAGCGACGCCTCGGGGGGGGAAAAACTGTTTTTT. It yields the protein CASSDASGGEKLFF.

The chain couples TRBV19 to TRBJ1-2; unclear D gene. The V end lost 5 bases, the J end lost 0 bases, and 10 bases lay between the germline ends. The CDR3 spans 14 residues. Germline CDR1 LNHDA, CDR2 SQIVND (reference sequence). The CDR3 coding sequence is TGTGCCAGTAGTCCCCCCGCACCTAACTATGGCTACACCTTC. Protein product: CASSPPAPNYGYTF.

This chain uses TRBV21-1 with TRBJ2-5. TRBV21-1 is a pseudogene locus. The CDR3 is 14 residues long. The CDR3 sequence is CASSTRRPRSTQYF. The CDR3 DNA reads TGTGCCAGCAGCACCCGGCGCCCAAGGTCGACCCAGTACTTC.

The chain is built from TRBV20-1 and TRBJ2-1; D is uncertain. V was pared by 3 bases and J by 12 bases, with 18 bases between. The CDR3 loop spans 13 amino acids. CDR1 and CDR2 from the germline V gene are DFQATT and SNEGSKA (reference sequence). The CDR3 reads CSASDPRWARQFF. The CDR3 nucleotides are TGCAGTGCTAGTGATCCTCGATGGGCTAGGCAGTTCTTC.

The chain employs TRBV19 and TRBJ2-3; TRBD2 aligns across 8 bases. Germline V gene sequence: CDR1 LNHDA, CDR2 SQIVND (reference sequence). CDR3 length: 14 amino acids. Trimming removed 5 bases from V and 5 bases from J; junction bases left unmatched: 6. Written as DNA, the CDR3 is TGTGCCAGTAGTCAGCGGGAGAGGGAAGATACGCAGTATTTT. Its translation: CASSQREREDTQYF. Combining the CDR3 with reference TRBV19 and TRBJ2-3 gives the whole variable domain DGGITQSPKYLFRKEGQNVTLSCEQNLNHDAMYWYRQDPGQGLRLIYYSQIVNDFQKGDIAEGYSVSREKKESFPLTVTSAQKNPTAFYLCASSQREREDTQYFGPGTRLTVL.

Here the CDR3 DNA reads TGTGCCAGCAGGAGGACAGGGACATCGGGGGAGCTGTTTTTT. This translates into CASRRTGTSGELFF. The genes are TRBV6-5 and TRBJ2-2; TRBD1 matches at 8 bases. V lost 6 bases, J lost 8 bases, and 8 bases stayed unmatched. The CDR3 runs 14 residues. Germline V gives CDR1 MNHEY, CDR2 SVGAGI.

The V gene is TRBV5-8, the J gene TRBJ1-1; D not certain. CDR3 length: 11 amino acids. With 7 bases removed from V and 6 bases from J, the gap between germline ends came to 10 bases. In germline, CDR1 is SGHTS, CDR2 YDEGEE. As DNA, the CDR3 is TGTGCCAGCGGTCGAAGGGCTGAAGCTTTCTTT. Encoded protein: CASGRRAEAFF.

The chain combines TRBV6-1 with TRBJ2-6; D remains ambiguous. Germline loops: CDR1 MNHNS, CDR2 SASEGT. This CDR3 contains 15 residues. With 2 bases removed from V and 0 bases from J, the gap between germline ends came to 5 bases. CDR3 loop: CASSEWVSGANVLTF. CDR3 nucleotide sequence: TGTGCCAGCAGTGAATGGGTCTCTGGGGCCAACGTCCTGACTTTC.

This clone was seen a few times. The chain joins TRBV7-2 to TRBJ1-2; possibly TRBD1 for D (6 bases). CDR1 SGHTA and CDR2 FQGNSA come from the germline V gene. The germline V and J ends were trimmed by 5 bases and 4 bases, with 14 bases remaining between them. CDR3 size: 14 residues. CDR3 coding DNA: TGTGCCAGCAGCCTTACCCAGGGGTCCTATGGCTACACCTTC. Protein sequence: CASSLTQGSYGYTF. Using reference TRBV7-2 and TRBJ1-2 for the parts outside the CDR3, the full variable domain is GAGVSQSPSNKVTEKGKDVELRCDPISGHTALYWYRQSLGQGLEFLIYFQGNSAPDKSGLPSDRFSAERTGGSVSTLTIQRTQQEDSAVYLCASSLTQGSYGYTFGSGTRLTVV.

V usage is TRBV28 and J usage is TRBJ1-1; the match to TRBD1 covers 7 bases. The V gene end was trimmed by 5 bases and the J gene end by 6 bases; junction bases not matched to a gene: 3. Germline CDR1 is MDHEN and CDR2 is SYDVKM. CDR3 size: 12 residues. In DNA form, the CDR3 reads TGTGCCAGCAGTCTCGGACAGGCTGAAGCTTTCTTT. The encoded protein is CASSLGQAEAFF.

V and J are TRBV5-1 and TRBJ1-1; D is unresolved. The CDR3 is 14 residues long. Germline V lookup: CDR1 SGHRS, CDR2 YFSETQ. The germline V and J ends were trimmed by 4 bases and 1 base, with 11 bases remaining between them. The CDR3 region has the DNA TGCGCCAGCAGCGCCGGACTCCCGAACACTGAAGCTTTCTTT. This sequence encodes CASSAGLPNTEAFF.

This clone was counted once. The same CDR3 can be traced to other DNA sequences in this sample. The CDR3 region is CASSPGTGSNQPQHF. The CDR3 coding sequence is TGTGCCAGCTCCCCCGGGACAGGCAGCAATCAGCCCCAGCATTTT. The chain is built from TRBV18 and TRBJ1-5; 8 positions match TRBD1. Germline V gene data show CDR1 as KGHSH and CDR2 as LQKENI. This CDR3 contains 15 residues. V was pared by 6 bases and J by 1 base, with 5 bases of the junction left unmatched.

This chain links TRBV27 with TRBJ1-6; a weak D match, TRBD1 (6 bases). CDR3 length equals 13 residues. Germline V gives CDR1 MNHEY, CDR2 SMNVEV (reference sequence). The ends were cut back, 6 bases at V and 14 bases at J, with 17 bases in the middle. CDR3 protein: CASSLRDTRALHF. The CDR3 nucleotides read TGTGCCAGCAGCCTCCGGGACACACGGGCCCTCCACTTT.

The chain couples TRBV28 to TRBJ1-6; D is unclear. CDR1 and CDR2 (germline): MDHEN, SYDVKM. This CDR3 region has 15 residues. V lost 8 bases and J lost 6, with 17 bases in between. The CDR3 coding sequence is TGTGCCAGCTCAGGTGGCAGAGGCATTAATTCACCCCTCCACTTT. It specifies CASSGGRGINSPLHF.

The CDR3 DNA is TGTGCCAGCCGATCCCTGGGGGGGAGGGCCTCCTACAATGAGCAGTTCTTC. It is translated as CASRSLGGRASYNEQFF. This chain joins TRBV28 and TRBJ2-1; 7 nucleotides agree with TRBD2. The V segment lost 8 bases and the J segment 0 bases; nucleotides outside the gene matches: 13. Germline assignment: CDR1 MDHEN and CDR2 SYDVKM. CDR3 length: 17 amino acids.

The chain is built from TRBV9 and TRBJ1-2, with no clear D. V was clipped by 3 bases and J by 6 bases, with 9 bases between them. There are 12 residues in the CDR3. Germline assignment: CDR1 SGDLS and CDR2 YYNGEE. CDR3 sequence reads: CASSEAVDGYTF. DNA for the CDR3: TGTGCCAGCAGCGAGGCCGTCGATGGCTACACCTTC.

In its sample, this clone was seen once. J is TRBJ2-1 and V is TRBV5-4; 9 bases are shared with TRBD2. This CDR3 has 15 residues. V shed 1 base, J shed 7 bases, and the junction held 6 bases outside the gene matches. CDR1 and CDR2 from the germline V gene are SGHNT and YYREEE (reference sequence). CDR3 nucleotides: TGTGCCAGCAGCTTGAAGGTAGCGGGAGTTAATGAGCAGTTCTTC. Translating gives CASSLKVAGVNEQFF.

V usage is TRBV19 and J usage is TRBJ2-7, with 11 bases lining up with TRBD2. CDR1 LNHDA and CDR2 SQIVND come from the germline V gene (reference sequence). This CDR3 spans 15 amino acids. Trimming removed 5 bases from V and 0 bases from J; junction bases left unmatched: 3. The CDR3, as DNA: TGTGCCAGTAGTCCACTAGCGGGAGCCTCCTACGAGCAGTACTTC. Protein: CASSPLAGASYEQYF.

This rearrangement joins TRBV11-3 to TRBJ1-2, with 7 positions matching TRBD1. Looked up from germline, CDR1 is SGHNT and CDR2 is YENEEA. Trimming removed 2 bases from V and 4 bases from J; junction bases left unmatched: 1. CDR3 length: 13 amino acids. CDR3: CASSLQGGYGYTF. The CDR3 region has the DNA TGTGCCAGCAGCTTACAGGGGGGCTATGGCTACACCTTC.

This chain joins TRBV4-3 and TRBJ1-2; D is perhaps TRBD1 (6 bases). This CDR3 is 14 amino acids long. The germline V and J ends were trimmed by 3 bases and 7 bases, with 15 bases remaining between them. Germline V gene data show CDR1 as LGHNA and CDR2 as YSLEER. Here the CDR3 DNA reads TGCGCCAGCAGCCAGGCCATGGGGGCCGCTGGCTACACCTTC. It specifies CASSQAMGAAGYTF.

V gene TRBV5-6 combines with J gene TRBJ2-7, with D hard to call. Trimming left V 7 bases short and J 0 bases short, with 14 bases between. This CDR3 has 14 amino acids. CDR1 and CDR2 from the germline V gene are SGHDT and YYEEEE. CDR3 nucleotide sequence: TGTGCCAGCGAGATTTCGGCGTTCTCCTACGAGCAGTACTTC. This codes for CASEISAFSYEQYF.

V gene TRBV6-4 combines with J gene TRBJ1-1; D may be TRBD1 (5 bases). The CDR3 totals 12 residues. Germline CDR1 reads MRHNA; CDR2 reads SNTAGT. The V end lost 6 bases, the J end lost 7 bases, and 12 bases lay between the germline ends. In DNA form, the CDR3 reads TGTGCCAGCAGGACCCTAACAGGTGAAGCTTTCTTT. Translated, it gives CASRTLTGEAFF.

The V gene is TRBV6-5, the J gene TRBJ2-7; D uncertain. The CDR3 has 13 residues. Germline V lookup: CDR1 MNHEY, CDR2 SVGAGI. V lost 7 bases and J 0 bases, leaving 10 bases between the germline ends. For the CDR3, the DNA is TGTGCCAGCAACCCCCGCGGCTCCTACGAGCAGTACTTC. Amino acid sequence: CASNPRGSYEQYF.